Listed here is a single TCR beta chain. The specificity of this receptor is unknown. No per-base quality is available; no much larger clone lies one base away. The CDR3 measures 13 amino acids from cysteine to phenylalanine. Only the CDR3 region is kept as DNA, spanning 39 bases read in frame from base 1. CDR1 and CDR2, looked up from the germline V gene, are MDHEN and SYDVKM. Between the V and J ends, shortened by 6 bases and 6 bases respectively, the junction contains 15 bases. The sample belongs to a study of T cells in localized non-small cell lung cancer (TCRdb year 2020). Regarding the complete study: The study examined T cell repertoires in hundreds of patients with early-stage NSCLC and compared tumors with uninvolved tumor-adjacent lungs. The cohort comprised 200 to 300 treatment-naïve NSCLC patients with resected, localized lung tumors. NSCLC patients had a mean age of roughly 69 years, and around 140 were male and around 99 female.

What the work shows at the level of the full study, not this receptor alone: A median of around 57 of the top 100 tumor clones were detected in paired uninvolved adjacent lung, and some 30 of these tumor clones were also found among the top 100 clones of the paired uninvolved adjacent lung. Higher T cell density in blood was associated with longer overall survival, whereas higher clonality in adjacent lung was associated with shorter survival. Uninvolved tumor-adjacent lung showed the highest T cell clonality, higher than tumor, which suggests more focused antigenic responses in the uninvolved tumor-adjacent lung. Because multi-region tumor sequencing was not performed, intratumor heterogeneity could not be ruled out. Because the study design was exploratory, TCR variables were selected using unadjusted p-values without false-discovery rate correction.

At diagnosis, tumor, uninvolved tumor-adjacent lung and peripheral blood were collected and then preserved as a mix of FFPE and fresh-frozen material. For TCR repertoire profiling, the blood samples were analyzed as peripheral blood mononuclear cells. TCR beta CDR3 regions were sequenced from DNA using the immunoSEQ Assay. The authors processed their data as follows. T cell density was computed as TCR beta template counts normalized to usable DNA estimated by amplifying housekeeping genes. Richness was estimated using the preseqR package, with extrapolation to 400,000 templates for PBMC samples and to 120,000 templates for tissue samples. Clonality was taken to be one minus Pielou's evenness. Tissue-enriched TCRs were identified by differential abundance testing using productive amino-acid clonotypes, minimum total count 5 and alpha 0.1. Repertoire overlap between compartments was quantified with the Jaccard Index and Morisita Overlap Index. GLIPH clustered TCR beta CDR3s with public tetramer-defined viral CDR3s; viral motifs required at least three viral sequences plus V-gene enrichment. TCRdb retrieved this table from immuneACCESS and kept in-frame rearrangements only. Not all clones are present; in checked studies, unresolved V genes account for under half, and no reason is known for the remainder. V, J and clone size are those of that table, while D and trimming were read from the DNA. The sample table contains 17,000 or so clones; only one count was recorded for around 82% of them. The ten largest make up about 32% of the sample.

The clonotype was recovered from a male donor aged 60 or older with stage III lung adenocarcinoma. This receptor chain uses TRBV28 and TRBJ2-7, with TRBD1 tentatively as D gene (6 bases match). The sample in question was peripheral blood, obtained before any cancer treatment. The CDR3 corresponds to CASRAPAGAEQYF. The DNA sequence is TGTGCCAGCAGGGCCCCGGCAGGGGCCGAGCAGTACTTC.